The T cell receptor beta chain described here comes from a study of T cells in Graves' hyperthyroidism and ophthalmopathy. General observations from the study: Most clonotypes that expanded in the thyroid above 0.001 also showed up in blood. Using 13 V-J features, a model discriminated ophthalmopathy from stable hyperthyroidism.

The investigators amplified TCR beta CDR3 regions from RNA transcripts. Carried out on the TCR CDR3, a first-round RT-PCR used the HTBI primer set. Using its own MiXCR run on the multiplex PCR reads, TCRdb lists one record per CDR3 protein. The sample contains a few hundred thousand distinct CDR3 sequences, 25% of which appear only once. Germline values: CDR1 SQVTM, CDR2 ANQGSEA. The germline V and J ends were trimmed by 4 bases and 1 base, with 7 bases remaining between them. The CDR3 length is 12 residues. Note on this clonotype: Antigen specificity is unknown.

The clonotype originates from a man aged 50 to 60 with Graves' hyperthyroidism. The sequenced sample was blood. The chain is built from TRBV29-1 and TRBJ2-5; no firm D call. Here the CDR3 DNA reads TGCAGCGTTGTACAGACCCAAGAGACCCAGTACTTC. Encoded protein: CSVVQTQETQYF. The full variable domain, with the rest looked up from reference TRBV29-1 and TRBJ2-5, is SAVISQKPSRDICQRGTSLTIQCQVDSQVTMMFWYRQQPGQSLTLIATANQGSEATYESGFVIDKFPISRPNLTFSTLTVSNMSPEDSSIYLCSVVQTQETQYFGPGTRLLVL.